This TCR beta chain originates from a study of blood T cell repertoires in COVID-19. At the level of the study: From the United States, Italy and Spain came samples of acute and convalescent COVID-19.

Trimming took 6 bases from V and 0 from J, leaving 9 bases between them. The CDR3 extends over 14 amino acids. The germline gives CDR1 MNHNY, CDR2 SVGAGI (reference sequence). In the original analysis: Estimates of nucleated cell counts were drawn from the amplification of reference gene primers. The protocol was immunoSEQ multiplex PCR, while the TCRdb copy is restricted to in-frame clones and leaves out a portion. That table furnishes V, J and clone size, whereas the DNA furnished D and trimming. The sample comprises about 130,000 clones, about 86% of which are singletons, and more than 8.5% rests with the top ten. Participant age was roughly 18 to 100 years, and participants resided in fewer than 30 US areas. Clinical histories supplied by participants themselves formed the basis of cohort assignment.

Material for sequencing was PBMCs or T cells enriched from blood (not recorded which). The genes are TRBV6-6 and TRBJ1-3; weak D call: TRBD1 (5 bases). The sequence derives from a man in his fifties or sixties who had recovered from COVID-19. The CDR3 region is CASRTGDSGNTIYF. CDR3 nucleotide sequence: TGTGCCAGCAGAACAGGAGACTCTGGAAACACCATATATTTT.